Sequencing of this T cell receptor beta chain was carried out in a study of identical twins. TCRdb reprocessed the 5' RACE reads via MiXCR and lists one record per CDR3 protein. This sample has about 500,000 distinct CDR3 sequences, with roughly an eighth found just once. Regarding the study as a whole: Conclusions relied on cross-sectional statistical analysis, not following the same donors.

Regarding this clonotype: Its antigen remains unknown. The junction does not match germline at one end; this may be a read error.

The CDR3 is 17 amino acids. Germline lookup yields CDR1 DFQATT and CDR2 SNEGSKA (reference sequence). The same data also went into a second study, on yellow fever vaccine responses in identical twins. Per that study: Reportedly, the response of twins' T cells to the vaccine seemed partly convergent, partly personalized.

The sequence was collected from a woman aged 18-29 years in good health. The material sequenced was CD4+ T cells sorted from blood. The rearrangement joins TRBV20-1 to TRBJ2-3, with 11 bases matching TRBD2. This chain's CDR3 is CCARDGRTSGFSDTQYF. In DNA form, the CDR3 reads TGCTGTGCTAGAGATGGCCGGACTAGCGGGTTTTCAGATACGCAGTATTTT.